The T cell receptor beta chain described here comes from a study of tumor-infiltrating lymphocytes in primary liver carcinoma. Across the whole study: Donors had hepatocellular carcinoma or combined HCC and intrahepatic cholangiocarcinoma. Samples yielded about 3.5 to 7.5 million productive TCRbeta reads, similar across tissue types. The study, taken as a whole, reports: Just about 7.5-25% of leading clones were found in every one of five regions.

Comment on this clonotype: Its antigen remains unidentified.

Without any cell sorting, about 18-31 mg of bulk tissue yielded co-extracted RNA and DNA. Researchers took samples from five separate regions of each tumor. The V and J ends lost 4 bases and 10 bases respectively, with 17 bases between them. CDR3 length: 14 residues. CDR1 and CDR2 (germline): MNHNS, SASEGT. Making TCR beta cDNA involved approximately 0.5 ug total RNA and a constant-region primer. Nested multiplex PCR, run for three rounds with slightly modified ARM-PCR, yielded TCR beta libraries. Running 10 cycles apiece, the first two PCR rounds relied on TRBV1-TRBV30 forward primers together with a C-beta reverse primer. One entry per CDR3 protein results from TCRdb running MiXCR on the multiplex PCR reads. The sample holds about 54,000 distinct CDR3 sequences, roughly 77% seen once.

This chain connects TRBV6-1 to TRBJ1-5; no firm D call. This receptor was identified in a man aged 35-49 years with primary liver carcinoma and hepatitis B virus infection. Sequenced input: liver tumor tissue from sampling region 2. Subset reported: tumor region T2, inferior pole. The CDR3 here is CASSAEADVEPQHF. As DNA, the CDR3 is TGTGCCAGCAGTGCGGAGGCTGATGTTGAACCCCAGCATTTT.